These 22 T cell receptor beta chains were sequenced from one sample in a study of blood T cells in healthy people across ages. A second PCR, run for about 6 to 11 cycles, used a sample-barcoded 5' primer plus a J-beta primer mix. TCRdb fed the 5' RACE reads into MiXCR, producing one record per CDR3 protein. The profile shows over 950,000 distinct CDR3 sequences, roughly two fifths of them singletons. Sequenced input: blood. These receptors came from a man between 18 and 29 years old in good health.

J is TRBJ1-1 and V is TRBV7-8, with D unresolved. Germline loops: CDR1 SGHVS, CDR2 FQNEAQ. The CDR3 has 12 amino acids. The V gene lost 8 bases and the J gene lost 4 bases, with 11 bases spanning the gap. The CDR3 sequence: CASCYTFTEAFF. In DNA, the CDR3 is TGTGCCAGCTGCTACACTTTCACTGAAGCTTTCTTT.

This chain connects TRBV6-5 to TRBJ1-1, with D possibly being TRBD1 (5 bases). Germline CDR1 MNHEY, CDR2 SVGAGI. The CDR3 totals 14 residues. V was cut by 6 bases and J by 8 bases, with 19 bases left in between. The CDR3, as DNA: TGTGCCAGCAGCCCCATTGGAGCGGGGGTCGAAGCTTTCTTT. Translated, it gives CASSPIGAGVEAFF.

This clonotype has only a few counts. The CDR3 nucleotides are TGTGCCAGCAGCGACGGGGCAGGGGCTGAAAAACTGTTTTTT. Translating it yields CASSDGAGAEKLFF. The chain recombines TRBV6-6 with TRBJ1-4; D is perhaps TRBD1 (6 bases). Germline V gene sequence: CDR1 MNHNY, CDR2 SVGAGI (reference sequence). V was pared by 6 bases and J by 7 bases, with 15 bases between. The CDR3 sequence is 14 residues long.

This clonotype has a handful of counts. The chain combines TRBV7-2 with TRBJ1-4; D is ambiguous. Trimming left V 1 base short and J 8 bases short, with 11 bases between. CDR1 and CDR2 (germline): SGHTA, FQGNSA. There are 14 residues in the CDR3. The CDR3: CASSLDPSEEKLFF. CDR3 in DNA: TGTGCCAGCAGCTTAGACCCCTCGGAGGAAAAACTGTTTTTT. Filled out from reference TRBV7-2 and TRBJ1-4, the complete variable domain reads GAGVSQSPSNKVTEKGKDVELRCDPISGHTALYWYRQSLGQGLEFLIYFQGNSAPDKSGLPSDRFSAERTGGSVSTLTIQRTQQEDSAVYLCASSLDPSEEKLFFGSGTQLSVL.

The rearrangement uses TRBV27 and TRBJ2-2; no clear D gene. CDR1 is MNHEY, CDR2 SMNVEV, per germline (reference sequence). This CDR3 contains 13 residues. The V gene lost 6 bases and the J gene lost 3 bases, with 8 bases spanning the gap. As DNA, the CDR3 is TGTGCCAGCAGCCAAACTTACACCGGGGAGCTGTTTTTT. Translation gives CASSQTYTGELFF.

The chain joins TRBV19 to TRBJ1-5; 8 bases fit TRBD1. J gave up 7 bases and V 5 bases, and 4 bases lay outside the gene matches. The length of the CDR3 is 13 residues. The germline gives CDR1 LNHDA, CDR2 SQIVND (reference sequence). This chain's CDR3 is CASSPGGSQPQHF. CDR3 coding DNA: TGTGCCAGTAGTCCAGGGGGCAGCCAGCCCCAGCATTTT. Using reference TRBV19 and TRBJ1-5 for the parts outside the CDR3, the full variable domain is DGGITQSPKYLFRKEGQNVTLSCEQNLNHDAMYWYRQDPGQGLRLIYYSQIVNDFQKGDIAEGYSVSREKKESFPLTVTSAQKNPTAFYLCASSPGGSQPQHFGDGTRLSIL.

On this clonotype itself: Compared with germline, one end of the junction differs, possibly owing to a read error. V gene TRBV4-3 combines with J gene TRBJ2-3; maybe TRBD2 (7 bases). The CDR3 has 17 residues. Germline V gives CDR1 LGHNA, CDR2 YSLEER. As DNA, the CDR3 is TGCGCCGGCAGCCAAGCCCTGGGGGGGCGCATCACAGATACGCAGTATTTT. Protein sequence: CAGSQALGGRITDTQYF.

The V call is TRBV6-2 or TRBV6-3, the J call TRBJ2-3; possibly TRBD1 for D (5 bases). Germline V gives CDR1 MNHEY, CDR2 SVGEGT. The V end was cut by 5 bases, the J end by 4 bases, with 13 bases between. The CDR3 extends over 14 amino acids. CDR3 protein: CASSPRTTADTQYF. CDR3 coding DNA: TGTGCCAGCAGTCCCAGGACAACGGCAGATACGCAGTATTTT.

The chain employs TRBV9 and TRBJ1-4, with TRBD1 matching 8 bases. The junction had 5 bases not matched to a gene; V was cut back by 3 bases and J by 4 bases. Germline CDR1 and CDR2: SGDLS and YYNGEE. The CDR3 contains 15 residues. The CDR3: CASSGYRGGNEKLFF. The CDR3 nucleotides are TGTGCCAGCAGCGGATACAGGGGGGGTAATGAAAAACTGTTTTTT. Looking up the rest from reference TRBV9 and TRBJ1-4 gives the full variable domain: DSGVTQTPKHLITATGQRVTLRCSPRSGDLSVYWYQQSLDQGLQFLIQYYNGEERAKGNILERFSAQQFPDLHSELNLSSLELGDSALYFCASSGYRGGNEKLFFGSGTQLSVL.

The chain carries TRBV20-1 and TRBJ2-3; 7 nucleotides align to TRBD1. The ends lost 5 bases at V and 4 bases at J; junction bases unmatched: 9. The CDR3 contains 14 residues. CDR1 is DFQATT and CDR2 is SNEGSKA in the germline V gene (reference sequence). CDR3 in amino acids: CSAPTGVVADTQYF. The CDR3 DNA reads as TGCAGTGCTCCCACAGGGGTGGTGGCAGATACGCAGTATTTT.

The chain joins TRBV10-3 to TRBJ2-3, with D perhaps matching TRBD2 (5 bases). The CDR3 totals 13 residues. Per germline, CDR1 ENHRY and CDR2 SYGVKD. The V and J ends lost 5 bases and 4 bases respectively, with 10 bases between them. The CDR3, as DNA: TGTGCCATCAGTTCTCGGGATCCAGATACGCAGTATTTT. Its translation is CAISSRDPDTQYF.

Comment on this clonotype: Compared with germline, one end of the junction differs, possibly owing to a read error. The CDR3 here is CACSPIPTGGNEQFF. DNA of the CDR3: TGTGCCTGCAGTCCAATTCCCACAGGGGGCAATGAGCAGTTCTTC. The chain joins TRBV12-3 or TRBV12-4 to TRBJ2-1; 8 bases align to TRBD1. The CDR3 extends over 15 amino acids.

This clonotype was counted only a few times. The rearrangement links TRBV6-6 to TRBJ2-4; 8 bases agree with TRBD1. This CDR3 region has 14 residues. Per the germline V gene, CDR1 is MNHNY and CDR2 is SVGAGI (reference sequence). Unmatched junction bases numbered 0, after V lost 0 bases and J lost 5 bases. This CDR3 reads CASSYSDRENIQYF. DNA of the CDR3: TGTGCCAGCAGTTACTCGGACAGGGAAAACATTCAGTACTTC.

The V call is TRBV4-2, the J call TRBJ1-5, with D unclear. V lost 5 bases and J lost 7, with 15 bases in between. This CDR3 comprises 14 residues. Germline lookup yields CDR1 LGHNA and CDR2 YNFKEQ. Here the CDR3 reads CASSFGQEEQPQHF. In DNA form, the CDR3 reads TGTGCCAGCAGCTTCGGGCAAGAGGAGCAGCCCCAGCATTTT.

The rearrangement links TRBV20-1 to TRBJ1-3; TRBD1 might be the D (5 bases). Germline CDR1 reads DFQATT; CDR2 reads SNEGSKA (reference sequence). Trimming shortened V by 6 bases and J by 2 bases, and 11 bases separated the two germline ends. The CDR3 runs to 13 residues. The CDR3 DNA reads TGCAGTGCAACCGGGACCCCTGGAAACACCATATATTTT. Translation gives CSATGTPGNTIYF.

This clonotype was seen a handful of times. The chain recombines TRBV20-1 with TRBJ1-2, with TRBD1 matching 11 bases. CDR1 is DFQATT and CDR2 is SNEGSKA in the germline V gene (reference sequence). Trimming at V came to 6 bases and at J to 5 bases, leaving 11 bases not matched to a gene. The CDR3 has 15 residues. CDR3 sequence: CSAPSGTGGDYGYTF. The CDR3 nucleotides read TGCAGTGCCCCCTCCGGGACAGGGGGTGATTATGGCTACACCTTC.

The chain is built from TRBV7-3 and TRBJ1-2; D is uncertain. Germline-derived CDR1 and CDR2 are SGHTA and FQGTGA. V shed 3 bases and J shed 2 bases, with 13 bases lying between them. The CDR3 contains 15 residues. In DNA form, the CDR3 reads TGTGCCAGCAGCTTCTCCACCTGGGTAAACTATGGCTACACCTTC. This sequence encodes CASSFSTWVNYGYTF.

The sample holds a few counts of this clonotype. The chain joins TRBV28 to TRBJ1-4; D is unresolved. The CDR3 has 15 amino acids. CDR1 and CDR2 (germline): MDHEN, SYDVKM. Trimming removed 6 bases from V and 3 bases from J, with 14 bases in between. In DNA, the CDR3 is TGTGCCAGCAGCTTTCCCACACGCCCTAATGAAAAACTGTTTTTT. Protein sequence: CASSFPTRPNEKLFF.

About this clonotype itself: With a much larger clone just one base away, this may be a read error. V and J are TRBV4-3 and TRBJ1-2; the D gene is possibly TRBD1 (5 bases). Germline CDR1 and CDR2: LGHNA and YSLEER. The CDR3 is 14 residues long. The chain's CDR3 is CASGQVAGNYGYTF. The CDR3 bases are TGCGCCAGCGGCCAAGTAGCAGGGAACTATGGCTACACCTTC.

The chain joins TRBV5-1 to TRBJ2-5; 10 nucleotides line up with TRBD2. The last part of the DNA fits TRBJ2-7 better; the J call may be wrong. The CDR3 sequence is 17 residues long. CDR1 is SGHRS, CDR2 YFSETQ, per germline. The DNA of the CDR3 is TGCGCCAGCAGCTTGGCCATCCGAGCGGGGGGGCCCAGCGAGCAGTACTTC. Translation: CASSLAIRAGGPSEQYF.

The J gene is TRBJ2-7, the V gene TRBV27, with 8 bases fitting TRBD1. The DNA matches TRBJ2-4 better at its end, which makes the J call doubtful. The CDR3 loop spans 15 amino acids. Per the germline V gene, CDR1 is MNHEY and CDR2 is SMNVEV (reference sequence). CDR3 nucleotide sequence: TGTGCCAGCAGTTCGGACAGGGTCGGTACCGGCATTCAGTACTTC. Residues: CASSSDRVGTGIQYF.

This clonotype was seen many times. This rearrangement joins TRBV29-1 to TRBJ2-5; 9 bases align to TRBD1. J gave up 3 bases and V 4 bases, and 9 bases lay outside the gene matches. Germline V CDR1 and CDR2: SQVTM, ANQGSEA. The CDR3 length is 15 residues. CDR3: CSVVWGQGIEETQYF. CDR3 bases: TGCAGCGTTGTGTGGGGACAGGGTATAGAAGAGACCCAGTACTTC. Looking up the rest from reference TRBV29-1 and TRBJ2-5 gives the full variable domain: SAVISQKPSRDICQRGTSLTIQCQVDSQVTMMFWYRQQPGQSLTLIATANQGSEATYESGFVIDKFPISRPNLTFSTLTVSNMSPEDSSIYLCSVVWGQGIEETQYFGPGTRLLVL.